Below, 10 T cell receptor beta chains from the same sample are listed, as sequenced in a study of cytomegalovirus exposure and HLA in healthy donors. PCR used 60 Vbeta primers and 13 Jbeta primers. TCRdb keeps only in-frame clones here, not all; method: immunoSEQ multiplex PCR. Here the sample spans roughly 110,000 clones, over 75% being singletons. Specimen: PBMCs. These receptors came from a male donor in good health and CMV-seronegative.

This chain joins TRBV28 and TRBJ2-3; D not certain. CDR3 length equals 15 residues. Per germline, CDR1 MDHEN and CDR2 SYDVKM. The V end lost 5 bases, the J end lost 0 bases, and 12 bases lay between the germline ends. This CDR3 is CASSAPHRSTDTQYF. DNA of the CDR3: TGTGCCAGCAGTGCCCCTCACAGAAGCACAGATACGCAGTATTTT.

V gene TRBV4-1 combines with J gene TRBJ2-7; 9 bases are a match to TRBD2. Germline V CDR1 and CDR2: MGHRA, YSYEKL. The length of the CDR3 is 15 residues. Unmatched junction bases numbered 2, after V lost 1 base and J lost 1 base. DNA for the CDR3: TGCGCCAGCAGCCAAGGCCTAGCGGGATCCTACGAGCAGTACTTC. This translates into CASSQGLAGSYEQYF.

The chain uses TRBV27 and TRBJ1-5, with 12 positions matching TRBD1. Trimming at V came to 6 bases and at J to 6 bases, leaving 9 bases not matched to a gene. This CDR3 contains 16 residues. Germline values: CDR1 MNHEY, CDR2 SMNVEV (reference sequence). The CDR3 DNA sequence: TGTGCCAGCAGCCCTCTCGGGACAGGGGGCATTCAGCCCCAGCATTTT. This gives the protein CASSPLGTGGIQPQHF.

CDR3 sequence reads: CASSLVPGQGNTEAFF. The CDR3 DNA sequence: TGCGCCAGCAGCTTGGTCCCGGGACAGGGTAACACTGAAGCTTTCTTT. J is TRBJ1-1 and V is TRBV5-1, with 9 positions matching TRBD1. J was trimmed by 2 bases and V by 0 bases; bases with no gene match: 5. The germline V gene encodes CDR1 SGHRS and CDR2 YFSETQ. There are 16 residues in the CDR3.

Only one count was recorded for this clone. The J gene is TRBJ2-2, the V gene TRBV7-9; D not certain. This CDR3 is 12 amino acids long. Looked up from germline, CDR1 is SEHNR and CDR2 is FQNEAQ (reference sequence). V lost 2 bases to trimming and J lost 6 bases, with 4 bases between them. The CDR3 nucleotides read TGTGCCAGCAGCTTACGTTCCGGGGAGCTGTTTTTT. It translates to CASSLRSGELFF.

The J gene is TRBJ1-3, the V gene TRBV30, with D unclear. The CDR3 is 14 residues long. Trimming took 4 bases from V and 0 from J, leaving 10 bases between them. In germline, CDR1 is GTSNPN, CDR2 SVGIG (reference sequence). The CDR3, as DNA: TGTGCCTGGACGCGGAGAATCTCTGGAAACACCATATATTTT. Translated, it gives CAWTRRISGNTIYF.

The chain uses TRBV2 and TRBJ1-2; no definite D call. CDR1 and CDR2 from the germline V gene are SNHLY and FYNNEI. The V end lost 8 bases, the J end lost 2 bases, and 6 bases lay between the germline ends. The CDR3 is 11 residues long. As DNA, the CDR3 is TGTGCCAGCTCCCCGAACTATGGCTACACCTTC. Amino acids: CASSPNYGYTF. Supplemented by reference TRBV2 and TRBJ1-2, the full variable domain reads EPEVTQTPSHQVTQMGQEVILRCVPISNHLYFYWYRQILGQKVEFLVSFYNNEISEKSEIFDDQFSVERPDGSNFTLKIRSTKLEDSAMYFCASSPNYGYTFGSGTRLTVV.

The chain combines TRBV6-1 with TRBJ2-3; TRBD1 agrees at 8 bases. Germline V gene lookup returns CDR1 MNHNS and CDR2 SASEGT. The V and J ends lost 4 bases and 2 bases, in that order; junction bases with no gene match: 5. The CDR3 totals 15 residues. For the CDR3, the DNA is TGTGCCAGCAGTGCCGGGACAGGATTCACAGATACGCAGTATTTT. Translated: CASSAGTGFTDTQYF.

This clone was counted a few times. The genes are TRBV10-3 and TRBJ2-7; TRBD2 matches at 7 bases. Trimming at V came to 10 bases and at J to 4 bases, leaving 13 bases not matched to a gene. The germline CDR1 and CDR2 sequences are ENHRY and SYGVKD. This CDR3 has 14 amino acids. The chain's CDR3 is CATESGARLYEQYF. Written as DNA, the CDR3 is TGTGCCACAGAAAGCGGGGCCCGCTTGTACGAGCAGTACTTC.

The chain joins TRBV6-5 to TRBJ2-7; D is possibly TRBD1 (5 bases). The CDR3 has 14 residues. Looked up from germline, CDR1 is MNHEY and CDR2 is SVGAGI. The ends were cut back, 5 bases at V and 0 bases at J, with 11 bases in the middle. CDR3 protein: CASSEDSASYEQYF. CDR3 DNA: TGTGCCAGCAGTGAAGACAGCGCCTCCTACGAGCAGTACTTC.